This T cell receptor beta chain appears in the sequencing data of a study of blood T cell repertoires in COVID-19. Across the whole study: COVID-19 samples, acute and convalescent, were from the United States, Italy and Spain. The cDNA or gDNA used as material had been derived from T cells, B-cell-depleted T cells, or PBMCs.

Recruitment covered 20 to 25 US areas and drew participants whose ages spanned about 18 to 100 years. Those designated as exposed participants met a COVID-19 case within 2 weeks before study entry. Data came from immunoSEQ multiplex PCR; TCRdb stores just in-frame clones and leaves some out. This table holds 150,000 to 200,000 clones, over 70% found once. Material for sequencing was PBMCs or T cells enriched from blood (not recorded which). The clonotype was recovered from a man between 70 and 80 years old who had been exposed to COVID-19.

DNA of the CDR3: TGTGCCAGCAGCTTTGGGACAGGGTCTGAAGCTTTCTTT. Amino acid sequence: CASSFGTGSEAFF. The rearrangement links TRBV11-3 to TRBJ1-1, with TRBD1 matching 9 bases. The CDR3 has 13 amino acids. With V trimmed by 3 bases and J by 6 bases, 2 bases remained unmatched. Germline lookup yields CDR1 SGHNT and CDR2 YENEEA.